Below are 27 T cell receptor beta chains sequenced from a single sample in a study of identifying expanded T cells in peripheral blood. Here immunoSEQ multiplex PCR was the method, and the copy in TCRdb shows in-frame clones only, minus some. The table includes approximately 81,000 clones, roughly 89% detected once. Sequenced sample: blood. All receptors come from a person between 18 and 70 years old in good health.

This sequence joins TRBV6-1 and TRBJ2-7; D possibly corresponds to TRBD2 (6 bases). Germline assignment: CDR1 MNHNS and CDR2 SASEGT. Trimming stripped 8 bases from V and 2 bases from J, with 13 bases between. The CDR3 has 13 amino acids. CDR3 protein: CASGERATYEQYF. The DNA of the CDR3 is TGTGCCAGCGGGGAGCGGGCCACCTACGAGCAGTACTTC.

The chain joins TRBV5-1 to TRBJ2-5; 7 bases fit TRBD1. Losses at the gene ends were 6 bases for V and 1 base for J; bases not matched to a gene: 15. CDR3 length: 17 amino acids. Germline V gene sequence: CDR1 SGHRS, CDR2 YFSETQ. The CDR3 region is CASMVGPGGISQETQYF. In nucleotides, the CDR3 is TGCGCCAGCATGGTAGGGCCAGGGGGAATTAGCCAAGAGACCCAGTACTTC.

The chain links TRBV7-9 to TRBJ1-2; 10 bases match TRBD1. V shed 5 bases and J 0 bases; nucleotides not matched to a gene: 3. Per the germline V gene, CDR1 is SEHNR and CDR2 is FQNEAQ (reference sequence). The CDR3 runs 15 residues. In DNA form, the CDR3 reads TGTGCCAGCAGCAGCGGACAGGGGGCTAACTATGGCTACACCTTC. Protein product: CASSSGQGANYGYTF.

The V gene is TRBV5-6, the J gene TRBJ2-7; the D is unclear. CDR1 is SGHDT and CDR2 is YYEEEE in the germline V gene. The CDR3 covers 13 residues. The V end was cut by 0 bases, the J end by 0 bases, with 4 bases between. CDR3 bases: TGTGCCAGCAGCTTGGATGACTCCTACGAGCAGTACTTC. Amino acids: CASSLDDSYEQYF. Based on the CDR3 plus reference TRBV5-6 and TRBJ2-7, the full variable domain is DAGVTQSPTHLIKTRGQQVTLRCSPKSGHDTVSWYQQALGQGPQFIFQYYEEEERQRGNFPDRFSGHQFPNYSSELNVNALLLGDSALYLCASSLDDSYEQYFGPGTRLTVT.

CDR3 bases: TGCGCCAGCGGCGGAGTTAGCGGAACCTACGAGCAGTACTTC. Encoded protein: CASGGVSGTYEQYF. The chain joins TRBV5-1 to TRBJ2-7; D is perhaps TRBD2 (6 bases). The CDR3 extends over 14 amino acids. V lost 7 bases and J lost 2, with 16 bases in between. Germline values: CDR1 SGHRS, CDR2 YFSETQ. Supplemented by reference TRBV5-1 and TRBJ2-7, the full variable domain reads KAGVTQTPRYLIKTRGQQVTLSCSPISGHRSVSWYQQTPGQGLQFLFEYFSETQRNKGNFPGRFSGRQFSNSRSEMNVSTLELGDSALYLCASGGVSGTYEQYFGPGTRLTVT.

The rearrangement links TRBV18 to TRBJ2-1; 10 bases fit TRBD1. V shed 3 bases, J shed 6 bases, and the junction held 5 bases outside the gene matches. CDR1 is KGHSH, CDR2 LQKENI, per germline. CDR3 length: 15 amino acids. CDR3 bases: TGTGCCAGCTCACCTCGGGGACAGGGGTCCAATGAGCAGTTCTTC. Translation gives CASSPRGQGSNEQFF. The whole variable domain, remainder taken from reference TRBV18 and TRBJ2-1, is NAGVMQNPRHLVRRRGQEARLRCSPMKGHSHVYWYRQLPEEGLKFMVYLQKENIIDESGMPKERFSAEFPKEGPSILRIQQVVRGDSAAYFCASSPRGQGSNEQFFGPGTRLTVL.

The genes are TRBV5-1 and TRBJ2-1; D is undetermined. V shed 0 bases and J shed 0 bases, with 10 bases lying between them. The germline V gene has CDR1 SGHRS and CDR2 YFSETQ. CDR3 length: 16 amino acids. This CDR3 is CASSLVSMSSYNEQFF. The CDR3 bases are TGCGCCAGCAGCTTGGTCTCGATGAGCTCCTACAATGAGCAGTTCTTC.

A remark on this clone: Other DNA sequences in this specimen translate into the identical CDR3. This chain connects TRBV2 to TRBJ2-2; the match to TRBD1 covers 7 bases. V lost 6 bases to trimming and J lost 2 bases; unmatched junction nucleotides: 3. Germline V gene lookup returns CDR1 SNHLY and CDR2 FYNNEI. The CDR3 runs 14 residues. The DNA of the CDR3 is TGTGCCAGCAGGGGGACAGTCAACACCGGGGAGCTGTTTTTT. Encoded protein: CASRGTVNTGELFF.

This chain links TRBV28 with TRBJ2-6; D might be TRBD2 (5 bases). Looked up from germline, CDR1 is MDHEN and CDR2 is SYDVKM. The CDR3 runs 17 residues. V gave up 4 bases and J gave up 1 base, with 14 bases separating them. Here the CDR3 DNA reads TGTGCCAGCAGTTGGGAAGCGGCCGGGTCTGGGGCCAACGTCCTGACTTTC. Translating gives CASSWEAAGSGANVLTF.

The chain joins TRBV29-1 to TRBJ1-3; no definite D call. V was trimmed by 0 bases and J by 3 bases, leaving 3 bases between them. The CDR3 totals 12 residues. CDR1 and CDR2 (germline): SQVTM, ANQGSEA. The DNA for the CDR3 is TGCAGCGTTGAAGAGGGTGGAAACACCATATATTTT. Its translation: CSVEEGGNTIYF.

The V gene is TRBV28, the J gene TRBJ1-5; D is undetermined. Trimming stripped 6 bases from V and 0 bases from J, with 12 bases between. CDR3 length equals 15 residues. CDR1 and CDR2 from the germline V gene are MDHEN and SYDVKM. The CDR3 region has the DNA TGTGCCAGCAGCCCTACGGAGAATAGCAATCAGCCCCAGCATTTT. Its protein product is CASSPTENSNQPQHF. The full variable domain, in which reference TRBV28 and TRBJ1-5 provide the parts outside the CDR3, is DVKVTQSSRYLVKRTGEKVFLECVQDMDHENMFWYRQDPGLGLRLIYFSYDVKMKEKGDIPEGYSVSREKKERFSLILESASTNQTSMYLCASSPTENSNQPQHFGDGTRLSIL.

The chain is built from TRBV5-8 and TRBJ2-7; D call uncertain. The germline CDR1 and CDR2 sequences are SGHTS and YDEGEE. V lost 0 bases to trimming and J lost 6 bases, with 4 bases between them. The CDR3 has 11 residues. The CDR3 sequence: CASSLVFEQYF. DNA of the CDR3: TGTGCCAGCAGCTTGGTGTTCGAGCAGTACTTC.

This clone was seen just once. The genes are TRBV6-6 and TRBJ1-5; no definite D call. The CDR3 loop spans 15 amino acids. Deletions cut 6 bases from V and 2 bases from J, with 14 bases between. Germline-derived CDR1 and CDR2 are MNHNY and SVGAGI (reference sequence). This chain's CDR3 is CASRVMEDGNQPQHF. The DNA of the CDR3 is TGTGCCAGCAGGGTCATGGAGGATGGCAATCAGCCCCAGCATTTT.

The CDR3, as DNA: TGTGCCATCAGTGTAACCTCAACTAATGAAAAACTGTTTTTT. Encoded protein: CAISVTSTNEKLFF. The chain carries TRBV10-3 and TRBJ1-4; D unresolved. The V end lost 4 bases, the J end lost 0 bases, and 6 bases lay between the germline ends. Germline V gene data show CDR1 as ENHRY and CDR2 as SYGVKD. The CDR3 has 14 amino acids.

V is TRBV10-3 and J is TRBJ1-1; possible D gene TRBD1, 6 bases. V lost 1 base and J lost 3, with 6 bases in between. The CDR3 loop spans 13 amino acids. Germline CDR1 ENHRY, CDR2 SYGVKD. This chain's CDR3 is CAISEYRDTEAFF. CDR3 bases: TGTGCCATCAGTGAGTACAGGGACACTGAAGCTTTCTTT.

J is TRBJ2-7 and V is TRBV6-5, with D hard to call. The CDR3 sequence is 11 residues long. The V end was cut by 6 bases, the J end by 4 bases, with 7 bases between. Germline-derived CDR1 and CDR2 are MNHEY and SVGAGI. The CDR3 DNA is TGTGCCAGCAGCCAGCTGTACGAGCAGTACTTC. Encoded protein: CASSQLYEQYF.

In its sample, this clone was seen once. V is TRBV18 and J is TRBJ2-1; TRBD2 aligns across 7 bases. Per the germline V gene, CDR1 is KGHSH and CDR2 is LQKENI. V gave up 3 bases and J gave up 5 bases; unmatched junction bases: 4. The CDR3 extends over 14 amino acids. The CDR3 DNA follows: TGTGCCAGCTCACCCGGGCTAGCGGACAATGAGCAGTTCTTC. Its translation: CASSPGLADNEQFF. The entire variable domain, with the rest obtained from reference TRBV18 and TRBJ2-1, is as follows: NAGVMQNPRHLVRRRGQEARLRCSPMKGHSHVYWYRQLPEEGLKFMVYLQKENIIDESGMPKERFSAEFPKEGPSILRIQQVVRGDSAAYFCASSPGLADNEQFFGPGTRLTVL.

V usage is TRBV2 and J usage is TRBJ2-7; no definite D call. Germline V gene sequence: CDR1 SNHLY, CDR2 FYNNEI. This CDR3 contains 13 residues. Trimming shortened V by 4 bases and J by 3 bases, and 10 bases separated the two germline ends. The CDR3 reads CASSGALDYEQYF. The CDR3 nucleotides are TGTGCCAGCAGTGGAGCTCTGGACTACGAGCAGTACTTC.

This chain connects TRBV7-3 to TRBJ2-5; weak D call: TRBD1 (5 bases). The CDR3 length is 12 residues. Per germline, CDR1 SGHTA and CDR2 FQGTGA. Trimming cost V 8 bases and J 7 bases, with 14 bases left between them. The CDR3, as DNA: TGTGCCAGCCGCACAGGTTTCGGGACCCAGTACTTC. This codes for CASRTGFGTQYF.

CDR3: CARGIQGQLNTGELFF. CDR3 bases: TGTGCCAGGGGCATTCAGGGACAGCTTAACACCGGGGAGCTGTTTTTT. This sequence joins TRBV7-9 and TRBJ2-2; 7 nucleotides align to TRBD1. Germline CDR1 reads SEHNR; CDR2 reads FQNEAQ (reference sequence). Trimming took 9 bases from V and 2 from J; bases not matched to a gene: 12. The CDR3 runs to 16 residues.

The chain links TRBV9 to TRBJ2-5; 8 positions agree with TRBD2. J was trimmed by 2 bases and V by 3 bases; bases with no gene match: 6. This CDR3 is 15 amino acids long. Germline CDR1 and CDR2: SGDLS and YYNGEE. The CDR3 region is CASSAGGALQETQYF. The CDR3 nucleotides read TGTGCCAGCAGCGCCGGGGGGGCCCTACAAGAGACCCAGTACTTC.

This chain joins TRBV14 and TRBJ2-1; TRBD2 matches 13 bases. Germline-derived CDR1 and CDR2 are SGHDN and FVKESK. The CDR3 extends over 19 amino acids. J gave up 7 bases and V 2 bases, and 14 bases lay outside the gene matches. The CDR3 spells CASSQNRDRGLAGENEQFF. DNA of the CDR3: TGTGCCAGCAGCCAAAACCGGGACAGAGGACTAGCGGGAGAAAATGAGCAGTTCTTC.

The chain joins TRBV18 to TRBJ1-1, with unresolved D. Trimming removed 1 base from V and 1 base from J, with 7 bases in between. This CDR3 region has 14 residues. Germline CDR1 reads KGHSH; CDR2 reads LQKENI. CDR3 in amino acids: CASSPLATNTEAFF. The CDR3 DNA reads as TGTGCCAGCTCACCACTGGCTACGAACACTGAAGCTTTCTTT.

V is TRBV11-2 and J is TRBJ2-7, with D perhaps matching TRBD2 (7 bases). Germline V lookup: CDR1 SGHAT, CDR2 FQNNGV. This CDR3 has 14 amino acids. V gave up 8 bases and J gave up 6 bases, with 20 bases separating them. The CDR3 loop is CASAQGLAESEQYF. For the CDR3, the DNA is TGTGCCAGCGCCCAGGGGCTAGCGGAGTCCGAGCAGTACTTC.

This chain joins TRBV7-9 and TRBJ2-1; unclear D gene. Per germline, CDR1 SEHNR and CDR2 FQNEAQ (reference sequence). This CDR3 has 16 residues. With 5 bases removed from V and 0 bases from J, the gap between germline ends came to 14 bases. This chain's CDR3 is CASSLQAISSYNEQFF. The CDR3, as DNA: TGTGCCAGCAGCCTACAAGCGATTAGCTCCTACAATGAGCAGTTCTTC.

This clone was seen at least ten times. This chain links TRBV6-1 with TRBJ1-2; 10 bases map to TRBD1. CDR1 and CDR2 from the germline V gene are MNHNS and SASEGT. This CDR3 is 15 amino acids long. The junction had 15 bases not matched to a gene; V was cut back by 8 bases and J by 9 bases. CDR3 sequence: CASGGTGVGIASYTF. The CDR3 bases are TGTGCCAGCGGGGGGACAGGGGTAGGAATCGCTAGCTACACCTTC.

In nucleotides, the CDR3 is TGTGCCAGCATCACAGGGTACACTGAAGCTTTCTTT. As protein: CASITGYTEAFF. The V and J genes are TRBV6-1 and TRBJ1-1; D is possibly TRBD1 (6 bases). Germline values: CDR1 MNHNS, CDR2 SASEGT. CDR3 length: 12 residues. V was cut by 7 bases and J by 3 bases, with 9 bases left in between.